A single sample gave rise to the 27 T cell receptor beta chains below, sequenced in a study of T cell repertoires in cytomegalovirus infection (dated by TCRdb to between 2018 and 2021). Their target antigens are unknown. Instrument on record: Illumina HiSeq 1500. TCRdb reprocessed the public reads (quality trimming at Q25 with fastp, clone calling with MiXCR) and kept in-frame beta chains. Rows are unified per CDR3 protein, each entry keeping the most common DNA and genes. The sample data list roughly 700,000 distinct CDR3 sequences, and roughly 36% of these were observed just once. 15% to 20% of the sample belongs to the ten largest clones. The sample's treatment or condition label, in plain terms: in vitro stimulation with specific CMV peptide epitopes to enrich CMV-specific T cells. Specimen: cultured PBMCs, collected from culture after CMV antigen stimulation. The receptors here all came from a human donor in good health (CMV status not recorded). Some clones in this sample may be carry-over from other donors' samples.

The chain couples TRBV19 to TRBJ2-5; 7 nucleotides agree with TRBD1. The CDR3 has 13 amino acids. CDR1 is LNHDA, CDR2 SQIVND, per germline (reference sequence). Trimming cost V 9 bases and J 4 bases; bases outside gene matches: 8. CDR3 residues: CASKGGQSETQYF. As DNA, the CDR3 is TGTGCCAGCAAAGGGGGACAGTCAGAGACCCAGTACTTC. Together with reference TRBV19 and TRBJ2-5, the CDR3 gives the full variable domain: DGGITQSPKYLFRKEGQNVTLSCEQNLNHDAMYWYRQDPGQGLRLIYYSQIVNDFQKGDIAEGYSVSREKKESFPLTVTSAQKNPTAFYLCASKGGQSETQYFGPGTRLLVL.

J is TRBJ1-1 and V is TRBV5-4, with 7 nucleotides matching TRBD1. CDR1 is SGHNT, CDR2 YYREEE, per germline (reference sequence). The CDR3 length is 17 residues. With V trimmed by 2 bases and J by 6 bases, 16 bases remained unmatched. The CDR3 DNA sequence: TGTGCCAGCAGCTTCAAGGGGGCACCGGGGGCGGCGGCTGAAGCTTTCTTT. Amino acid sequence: CASSFKGAPGAAAEAFF. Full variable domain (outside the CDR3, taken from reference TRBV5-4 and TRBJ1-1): ETGVTQSPTHLIKTRGQQVTLRCSSQSGHNTVSWYQQALGQGPQFIFQYYREEENGRGNFPPRFSGLQFPNYSSELNVNALELDDSALYLCASSFKGAPGAAAEAFFGQGTRLTVV.

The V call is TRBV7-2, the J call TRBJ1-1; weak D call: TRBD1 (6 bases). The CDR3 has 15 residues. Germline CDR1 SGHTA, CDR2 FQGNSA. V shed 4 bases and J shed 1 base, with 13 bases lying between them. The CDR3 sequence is CASSSLQGRNTEAFF. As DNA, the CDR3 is TGTGCCAGCAGCTCATTACAGGGTAGGAACACTGAAGCTTTCTTT. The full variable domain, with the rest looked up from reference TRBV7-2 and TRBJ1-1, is GAGVSQSPSNKVTEKGKDVELRCDPISGHTALYWYRQSLGQGLEFLIYFQGNSAPDKSGLPSDRFSAERTGGSVSTLTIQRTQQEDSAVYLCASSSLQGRNTEAFFGQGTRLTVV.

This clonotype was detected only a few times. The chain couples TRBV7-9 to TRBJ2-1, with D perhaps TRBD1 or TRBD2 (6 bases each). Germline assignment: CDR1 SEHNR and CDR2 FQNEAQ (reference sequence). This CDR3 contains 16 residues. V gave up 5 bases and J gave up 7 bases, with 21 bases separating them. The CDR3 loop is CASSPRAGTHSNEQFF. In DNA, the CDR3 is TGTGCCAGCAGCCCTCGTGCGGGGACACACAGTAATGAGCAGTTCTTC.

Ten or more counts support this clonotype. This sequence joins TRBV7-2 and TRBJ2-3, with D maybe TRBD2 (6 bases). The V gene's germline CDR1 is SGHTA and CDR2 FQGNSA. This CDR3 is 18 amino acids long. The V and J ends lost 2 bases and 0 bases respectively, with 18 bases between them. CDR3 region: CASSLTSAGTPSTDTQYF. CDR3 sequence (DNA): TGTGCCAGCAGCTTAACCTCGGCGGGGACCCCTAGCACAGATACGCAGTATTTT.

The DNA of the CDR3 is TGTGCCAGCAGCTTAGGTGATTTACACACATGGGCAGATACGCAGTATTTT. It specifies CASSLGDLHTWADTQYF. V and J are TRBV7-2 and TRBJ2-3; D unresolved. Trimming took off 1 base at V and 4 bases at J, with 18 bases between the two ends. The CDR3 extends over 17 amino acids. Germline lookup yields CDR1 SGHTA and CDR2 FQGNSA. Supplemented by reference TRBV7-2 and TRBJ2-3, the full variable domain reads GAGVSQSPSNKVTEKGKDVELRCDPISGHTALYWYRQSLGQGLEFLIYFQGNSAPDKSGLPSDRFSAERTGGSVSTLTIQRTQQEDSAVYLCASSLGDLHTWADTQYFGPGTRLTVL.

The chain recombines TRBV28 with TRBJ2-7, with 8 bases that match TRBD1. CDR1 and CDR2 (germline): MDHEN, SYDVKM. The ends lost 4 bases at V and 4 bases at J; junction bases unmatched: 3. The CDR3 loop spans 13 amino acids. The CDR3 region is CASSSGGRYEQYF. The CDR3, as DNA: TGTGCCAGCAGTTCAGGGGGCAGGTACGAGCAGTACTTC.

CDR3 loop: CASSIRGRDTGELFF. CDR3 nucleotides: TGTGCCAGTAGTATCAGGGGACGAGACACCGGGGAGCTGTTTTTT. This rearrangement joins TRBV19 to TRBJ2-2; possibly TRBD1 for D (6 bases). CDR1 LNHDA and CDR2 SQIVND come from the germline V gene (reference sequence). This CDR3 region has 15 residues. Deletions cut 3 bases from V and 3 bases from J, with 11 bases between.

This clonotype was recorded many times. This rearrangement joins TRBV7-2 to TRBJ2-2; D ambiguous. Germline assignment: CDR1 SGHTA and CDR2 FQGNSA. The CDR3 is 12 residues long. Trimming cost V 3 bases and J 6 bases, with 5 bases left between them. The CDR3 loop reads CASSFAAGELFF. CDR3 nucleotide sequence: TGTGCCAGCAGCTTCGCTGCCGGGGAGCTGTTTTTT.

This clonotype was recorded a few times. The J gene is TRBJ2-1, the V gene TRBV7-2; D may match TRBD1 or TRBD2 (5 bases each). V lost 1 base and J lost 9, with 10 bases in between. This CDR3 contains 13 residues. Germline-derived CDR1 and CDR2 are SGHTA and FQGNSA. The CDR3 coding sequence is TGTGCCAGCAGCTTAGAGGGGAGAGGTGAGCAGTTCTTC. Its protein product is CASSLEGRGEQFF.

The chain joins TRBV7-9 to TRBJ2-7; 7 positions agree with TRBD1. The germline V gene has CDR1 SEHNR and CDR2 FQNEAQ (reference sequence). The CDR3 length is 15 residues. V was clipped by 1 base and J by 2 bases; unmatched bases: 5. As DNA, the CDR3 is TGTGCCAGCAGCTTAGGGTGGACAGGACCCTACGAGCAGTACTTC. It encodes CASSLGWTGPYEQYF.

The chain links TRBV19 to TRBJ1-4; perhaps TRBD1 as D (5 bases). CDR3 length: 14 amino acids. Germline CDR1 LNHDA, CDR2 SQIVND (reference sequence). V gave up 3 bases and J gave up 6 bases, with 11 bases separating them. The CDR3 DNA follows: TGTGCCAGTAGTATGGGGACTTCGTATGAAAAACTGTTTTTT. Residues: CASSMGTSYEKLFF.

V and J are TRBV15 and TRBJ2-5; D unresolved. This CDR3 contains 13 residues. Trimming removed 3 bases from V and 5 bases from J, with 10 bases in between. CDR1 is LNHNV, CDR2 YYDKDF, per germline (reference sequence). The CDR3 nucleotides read TGTGCCACCAGCAGGTCGGCTGAGGAGACCCAGTACTTC. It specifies CATSRSAEETQYF.

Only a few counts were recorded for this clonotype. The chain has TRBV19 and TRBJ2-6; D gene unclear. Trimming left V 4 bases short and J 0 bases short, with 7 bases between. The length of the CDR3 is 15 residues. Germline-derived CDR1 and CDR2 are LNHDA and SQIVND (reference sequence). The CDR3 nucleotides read TGTGCCAGTAGTACCCAGAACTCTGGGGCCAACGTCCTGACTTTC. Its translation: CASSTQNSGANVLTF.

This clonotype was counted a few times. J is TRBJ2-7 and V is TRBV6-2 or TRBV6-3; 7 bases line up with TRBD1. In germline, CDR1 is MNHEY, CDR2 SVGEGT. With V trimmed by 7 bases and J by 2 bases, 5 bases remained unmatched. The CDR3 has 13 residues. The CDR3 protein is CASNRGLTYEQYF. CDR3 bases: TGTGCCAGCAACAGGGGATTAACCTACGAGCAGTACTTC.

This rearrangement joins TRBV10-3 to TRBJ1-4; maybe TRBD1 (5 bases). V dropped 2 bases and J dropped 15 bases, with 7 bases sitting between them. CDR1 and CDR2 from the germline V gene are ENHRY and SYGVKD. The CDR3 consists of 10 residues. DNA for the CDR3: TGTGCCATCAGTGAGGGGGGAATGTTTTTT. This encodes CAISEGGMFF.

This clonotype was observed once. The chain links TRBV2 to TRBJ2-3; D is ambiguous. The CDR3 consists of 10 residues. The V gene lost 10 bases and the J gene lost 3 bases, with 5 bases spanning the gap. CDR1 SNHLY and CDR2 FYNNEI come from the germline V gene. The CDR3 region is CATATDTQYF. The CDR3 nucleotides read TGTGCCACGGCTACAGATACGCAGTATTTT.

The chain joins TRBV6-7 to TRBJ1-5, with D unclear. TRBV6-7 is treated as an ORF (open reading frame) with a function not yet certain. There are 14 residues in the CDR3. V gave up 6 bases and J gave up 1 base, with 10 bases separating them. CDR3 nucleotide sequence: TGTGCCAGCAGACATCAGGAGAGCAATCAGCCCCAGCATTTT. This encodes CASRHQESNQPQHF.

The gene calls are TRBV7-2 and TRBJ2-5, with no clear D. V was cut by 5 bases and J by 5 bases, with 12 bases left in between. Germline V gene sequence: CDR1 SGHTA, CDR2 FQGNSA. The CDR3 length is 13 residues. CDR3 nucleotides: TGTGCCAGCAGCGTACTCCATCGGGAGACCCAGTACTTC. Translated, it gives CASSVLHRETQYF.

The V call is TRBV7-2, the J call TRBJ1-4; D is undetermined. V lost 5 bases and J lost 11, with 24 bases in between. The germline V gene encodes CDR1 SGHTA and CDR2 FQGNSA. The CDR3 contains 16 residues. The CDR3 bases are TGTGCCAGCAGCCCCCTCCAGTACCAGCCAGTGGGGAAACTGTTTTTT. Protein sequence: CASSPLQYQPVGKLFF.

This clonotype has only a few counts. CDR3 protein: CASSPRGTGEETQYF. The CDR3 coding sequence is TGTGCCAGCAGCCCGAGAGGGACAGGAGAAGAGACCCAGTACTTC. The chain joins TRBV11-2 to TRBJ2-5, with TRBD1 matching over 8 bases. Germline V gene lookup returns CDR1 SGHAT and CDR2 FQNNGV. Trimming took 5 bases from V and 3 from J; bases not matched to a gene: 8. CDR3 length: 15 residues.

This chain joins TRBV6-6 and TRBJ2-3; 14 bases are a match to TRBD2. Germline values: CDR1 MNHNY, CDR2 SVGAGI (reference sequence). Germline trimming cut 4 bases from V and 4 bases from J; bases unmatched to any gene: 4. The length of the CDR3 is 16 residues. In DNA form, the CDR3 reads TGTGCCAGCAGTTCCCCGGGACTAGCGGGAGCAGATACGCAGTATTTT. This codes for CASSSPGLAGADTQYF.

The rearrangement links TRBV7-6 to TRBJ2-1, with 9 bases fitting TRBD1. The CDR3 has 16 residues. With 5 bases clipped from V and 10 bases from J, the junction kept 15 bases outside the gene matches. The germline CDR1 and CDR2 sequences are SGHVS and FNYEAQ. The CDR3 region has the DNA TGTGCCAGCAGCAGAAACCGGGACAGGGCACAATCCGAGCAGTTCTTC. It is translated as CASSRNRDRAQSEQFF.

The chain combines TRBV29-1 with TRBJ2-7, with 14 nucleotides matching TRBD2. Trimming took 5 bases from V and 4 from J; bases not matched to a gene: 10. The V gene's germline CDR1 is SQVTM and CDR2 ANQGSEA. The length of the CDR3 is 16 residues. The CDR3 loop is CSVLGGLAGAKYEQYF. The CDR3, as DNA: TGCAGCGTTTTGGGGGGACTAGCGGGAGCAAAATACGAGCAGTACTTC.

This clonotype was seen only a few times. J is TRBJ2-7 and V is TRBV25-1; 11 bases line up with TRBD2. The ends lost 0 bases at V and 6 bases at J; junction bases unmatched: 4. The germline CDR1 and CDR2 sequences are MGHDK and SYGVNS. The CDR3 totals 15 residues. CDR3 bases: TGTGCCAGCAGTGAATATGCACTAGCGGGAGCCGAGCAGTACTTC. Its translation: CASSEYALAGAEQYF.

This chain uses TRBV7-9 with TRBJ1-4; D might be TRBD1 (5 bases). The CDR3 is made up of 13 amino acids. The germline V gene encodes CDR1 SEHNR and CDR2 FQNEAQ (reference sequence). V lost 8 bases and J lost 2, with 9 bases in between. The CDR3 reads CASRGRTNEKLFF. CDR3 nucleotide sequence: TGTGCCAGCCGGGGCCGTACTAATGAAAAACTGTTTTTT.

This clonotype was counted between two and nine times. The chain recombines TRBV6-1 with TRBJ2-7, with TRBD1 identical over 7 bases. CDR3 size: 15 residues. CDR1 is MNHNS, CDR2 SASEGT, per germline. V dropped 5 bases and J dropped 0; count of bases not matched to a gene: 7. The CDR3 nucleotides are TGTGCCAGCAGTACAAGACAGGGCTACTCCTACGAGCAGTACTTC. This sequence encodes CASSTRQGYSYEQYF.